Listed here are 16 T cell receptor beta chains from one sample, sequenced in a study of T cell responses to AZD1222 COVID-19 vaccine. The table came from immunoSEQ multiplex PCR; TCRdb's copy has only in-frame clones and leaves some out. The specimen's table records about 140,000 clones. Material: peripheral blood. These receptors were taken from an adult in good health.

The chain carries TRBV4-2 and TRBJ2-1; 14 bases line up with TRBD2. Germline assignment: CDR1 LGHNA and CDR2 YNFKEQ. The CDR3 extends over 18 amino acids. V gave up 4 bases and J gave up 4 bases; unmatched junction bases: 9. CDR3 nucleotides: TGTGCCAGCAGCCGGAGACTAGCGGGGGGGGAAGGATACAATGAGCAGTTCTTC. Its translation is CASSRRLAGGEGYNEQFF.

This chain links TRBV5-1 with TRBJ2-7; D ambiguous. In germline, CDR1 is SGHRS, CDR2 YFSETQ. The CDR3 totals 12 residues. Deletions cut 4 bases from V and 3 bases from J, with 8 bases between. Here the CDR3 reads CASSPSGYEQYF. The CDR3 coding sequence is TGCGCCAGCAGCCCCTCGGGCTACGAGCAGTACTTC.

CDR3 nucleotide sequence: TGTGCCAGCTCACCCGGGACAGGGGACTACAATGAGCAGTTCTTC. Its translation: CASSPGTGDYNEQFF. The rearrangement links TRBV18 to TRBJ2-1, with TRBD1 matching 10 bases. Losses at the gene ends were 3 bases for V and 3 bases for J; bases not matched to a gene: 2. CDR3 length: 15 amino acids. Germline-derived CDR1 and CDR2 are KGHSH and LQKENI.

V and J are TRBV10-3 and TRBJ2-5; D is unresolved. V lost 4 bases to trimming and J lost 2 bases, with 8 bases between them. CDR1 and CDR2 from the germline V gene are ENHRY and SYGVKD. The CDR3 runs 13 residues. The CDR3: CAISAMEQETQYF. CDR3 sequence (DNA): TGTGCCATCAGTGCTATGGAACAAGAGACCCAGTACTTC.

The chain employs TRBV7-2 and TRBJ2-1, with a weak D call TRBD2 (6 bases). The CDR3 has 18 residues. V dropped 5 bases and J dropped 2 bases, with 22 bases sitting between them. Germline V gives CDR1 SGHTA, CDR2 FQGNSA. CDR3 sequence reads: CASSQNPTGTGTYNEQFF. The CDR3 region has the DNA TGTGCCAGCAGCCAGAACCCCACCGGGACTGGAACCTACAATGAGCAGTTCTTC.

The genes are TRBV4-3 and TRBJ1-4; maybe TRBD1 (5 bases). Germline values: CDR1 LGHNA, CDR2 YSLEER. The CDR3 consists of 16 residues. Trimming pared 1 base from V and 2 bases from J, leaving 11 bases between. The CDR3 spells CASSQAGWGTNEKLFF. As DNA, the CDR3 is TGCGCCAGCAGCCAAGCTGGGTGGGGGACTAATGAAAAACTGTTTTTT.

Here the CDR3 reads CASSLSSPRGTDTQYF. The DNA of the CDR3 is TGTGCCAGCAGCTTATCGTCCCCTCGGGGCACAGATACGCAGTATTTT. The chain joins TRBV7-3 to TRBJ2-3, with D unclear. Germline CDR1 SGHTA, CDR2 FQGTGA. The ends were cut back, 2 bases at V and 1 base at J, with 13 bases in the middle. This CDR3 region has 16 residues. Variable domain in full (rest from reference TRBV7-3 and TRBJ2-3): GAGVSQTPSNKVTEKGKYVELRCDPISGHTALYWYRQSLGQGPEFLIYFQGTGAADDSGLPNDRFFAVRPEGSVSTLKIQRTERGDSAVYLCASSLSSPRGTDTQYFGPGTRLTVL.

The genes are TRBV28 and TRBJ1-2; TRBD1 agrees at 8 bases. The CDR3 consists of 17 residues. Germline CDR1 MDHEN, CDR2 SYDVKM. The V segment lost 5 bases and the J segment 8 bases; nucleotides outside the gene matches: 19. The CDR3 region is CASSPGQGRDGMGGYTF. CDR3 DNA sequence: TGTGCCAGCAGTCCCGGACAGGGCCGGGATGGGATGGGGGGCTACACCTTC.

V and J are TRBV19 and TRBJ2-7; perhaps TRBD2 as D (6 bases). V gave up 3 bases and J gave up 3 bases, with 21 bases separating them. This CDR3 spans 17 amino acids. Germline loops: CDR1 LNHDA, CDR2 SQIVND (reference sequence). The DNA of the CDR3 is TGTGCCAGTAGTATGTTAGGAGGGACGTCCGATCTCTACGAGCAGTACTTC. Its translation is CASSMLGGTSDLYEQYF.

V is TRBV2 and J is TRBJ2-2, with D uncertain. Germline V gene sequence: CDR1 SNHLY, CDR2 FYNNEI. The V and J ends lost 4 bases and 0 bases respectively, with 6 bases between them. CDR3 length: 14 amino acids. The CDR3 DNA reads as TGTGCCAGCAGTGCCAGGCCGAACACCGGGGAGCTGTTTTTT. Encoded protein: CASSARPNTGELFF.

The rearrangement links TRBV3-1 (or the pseudogene TRBV3-2) to TRBJ1-2; 8 bases fit TRBD1. With 4 bases clipped from V and 2 bases from J, the junction kept 6 bases outside the gene matches. Germline V CDR1 and CDR2: LGHDT, YNNKEL (reference sequence). There are 15 residues in the CDR3. The DNA of the CDR3 is TGTGCCAGCAGCCTTAAGACAGGGGAGAACTATGGCTACACCTTC. This encodes CASSLKTGENYGYTF.

The CDR3 DNA is TGTGCCAGCTCATTAACCTCAACAGGGACAAACACTGAAGCTTTCTTT. Protein sequence: CASSLTSTGTNTEAFF. This sequence joins TRBV18 and TRBJ1-1, with TRBD1 as a possible D gene (6 bases). The germline gives CDR1 KGHSH, CDR2 LQKENI. The CDR3 sequence is 16 residues long. V lost 5 bases, J lost 2 bases, and 18 bases lay in between.

This chain joins TRBV6-2 or TRBV6-3 and TRBJ1-4, with D uncertain. The CDR3 is 13 residues long. Per germline, CDR1 MNHEY and CDR2 SVGEGT. Deletions cut 6 bases from V and 3 bases from J, with 8 bases between. CDR3 sequence reads: CASRPTANEKLFF. CDR3 sequence (DNA): TGTGCCAGCAGACCTACCGCTAATGAAAAACTGTTTTTT.

The rearrangement joins TRBV11-2 to TRBJ1-1, with 7 bases that match TRBD1. The CDR3 extends over 15 amino acids. The ends lost 3 bases at V and 0 bases at J; junction bases unmatched: 4. Germline loops: CDR1 SGHAT, CDR2 FQNNGV. The CDR3: CASSFAGTVNTEAFF. The CDR3 DNA follows: TGTGCCAGCAGCTTCGCCGGGACAGTGAACACTGAAGCTTTCTTT.

The V gene is TRBV28, the J gene TRBJ1-1, with a possible D match to TRBD1 (6 bases). The CDR3 contains 14 residues. Trimming removed 6 bases at V and 6 bases at J, with 17 bases between. Per the germline V gene, CDR1 is MDHEN and CDR2 is SYDVKM. The DNA for the CDR3 is TGTGCCAGCAGACAGGGTTGGGTTTTGGCTGAAGCTTTCTTT. It encodes CASRQGWVLAEAFF.

V usage is TRBV4-1 and J usage is TRBJ1-6, with 7 bases aligning to TRBD1. V was pared by 3 bases and J by 7 bases, with 9 bases of the junction left unmatched. The germline gives CDR1 MGHRA, CDR2 YSYEKL. The CDR3 loop spans 16 amino acids. The CDR3 coding sequence is TGCGCCAGCAGCCACCTTCCACGGGACAGAAATTCACCCCTCCACTTT. This translates into CASSHLPRDRNSPLHF.